This TCR beta chain appears in the sequencing data of a study of cytomegalovirus exposure and HLA in healthy donors. Study-level points and caveats: The authors enumerated some 170 TCR beta chains as linked to cytomegalovirus. Relative to equally common others, HLA-associated TCR beta chains showed greater clonal expansion in a later analysis. The authors considered a cluster of highly shared sequence variants likely to be a sequencing artifact.

13 Jbeta primers and 60 Vbeta primers were used for the PCR. TCRdb's table, derived via immunoSEQ multiplex PCR, lists solely in-frame clones and lacks some. The sample carries approximately 240,000 clones, around 80% recorded once. CDR1 SQVTM and CDR2 ANQGSEA come from the germline V gene. V was pared by 1 base and J by 6 bases, with 15 bases of the junction left unmatched. This CDR3 is 17 amino acids long. Notes on this clone: What it binds is not known.

The donors were healthy bone marrow donors. V is TRBV29-1 and J is TRBJ1-1; 9 bases agree with TRBD1. This TCR derives from a woman aged 40 to 50 in good health and CMV-seropositive. The sequencing input was PBMCs. In DNA, the CDR3 is TGCAGCGTTGAAGGGGGGGGGACAGGGTACCGGGGACCTGAAGCTTTCTTT. Protein product: CSVEGGGTGYRGPEAFF.